One sample yielded the 25 T cell receptor delta chains listed below, sequenced in a study of delta chains in infants with herpesvirus infections. Reverse transcription of PBMC RNA used primers specific for the gamma and delta chains. TCRdb ran CATT on the RT-PCR reads. Here the sample spans over 1,500 delta-chain clones, under 30% being singletons. This specimen was peripheral blood, taken at time point 3 of longitudinal follow-up. The source is a human donor who was a Ugandan infant, either HIV-exposed or HIV-unexposed (not recorded which).

The rearrangement links TRDV1 to TRDJ1, with TRDD3 identical over 9 bases. Germline-derived CDR1 and CDR2 are TSWWSYY and QGS. The CDR3 covers 15 residues. The trim removed 9 bases at V and 2 bases at J, leaving 10 bases unmatched. The CDR3: CALRELLGETDKLIF. Written as DNA, the CDR3 is TGTGCTCTAAGGGAGCTACTGGGGGAGACCGATAAACTCATCTTT.

V is TRDV2 and J is TRDJ1, with unresolved D. The germline V gene encodes CDR1 GEAIGNYY and CDR2 EKD. V was pared by 0 bases and J by 0 bases, with 7 bases between. The CDR3 spans 14 residues. The CDR3 region is CACDTVEYTDKLIF. CDR3 in DNA: TGTGCCTGTGACACCGTCGAGTACACCGATAAACTCATCTTT.

A word on this clone: This may stem from a read error, because a much larger clone lies one nucleotide away. This specimen includes other DNA sequences encoding the same CDR3. The chain combines TRDV3 with TRDJ1; 10 bases map to TRDD3. The CDR3 sequence is 15 residues long. CDR1 and CDR2 from the germline V gene are TVYSNPD and GDNSRS (reference sequence). The CDR3 DNA reads TGTGCCCTGCCTAGGGGGATACGCGGGACCGACAAACTCATCTTT. It translates to CALPRGIRGTDKLIF.

This clone occurred a few times. V is TRDV2 and J is TRDJ1; 10 bases fit TRDD3. Germline V gene data show CDR1 as GEAIGNYY and CDR2 as EKD. V lost 0 bases, J lost 3 bases, and 21 bases stayed unmatched. The CDR3 loop spans 21 amino acids. The chain's CDR3 is CACDTDWGIPRRGANPDKLIF. DNA for the CDR3: TGTGCCTGTGACACCGACTGGGGGATTCCCAGGAGAGGGGCGAACCCCGATAAACTCATCTTT.

Only a few counts were recorded for this clone. The chain has TRDV1 and TRDJ2; the match to TRDD3 covers 7 bases. Germline loops: CDR1 TSWWSYY, CDR2 QGS. The CDR3 consists of 22 residues. The V and J ends lost 6 bases and 4 bases, in that order; junction bases with no gene match: 29. The CDR3 reads CALGLIPSLRAHGDNPTAQLFF. The CDR3 nucleotides are TGTGCTCTTGGCTTGATACCGTCACTTCGAGCTCATGGGGATAATCCGACAGCACAACTCTTCTTT.

This clone was found a few times. The chain has TRDV2 and TRDJ2, with D unresolved. The V and J ends lost 3 bases and 0 bases respectively, with 16 bases between them. This CDR3 contains 17 residues. In germline, CDR1 is GEAIGNYY, CDR2 EKD. CDR3 sequence: CACDPMRGFALTAQLFF. Written as DNA, the CDR3 is TGTGCCTGTGACCCAATGCGGGGCTTTGCTTTGACAGCACAACTCTTCTTT.

This chain links TRDV1 with TRDJ1; unclear D gene. V gave up 4 bases and J gave up 1 base, with 13 bases separating them. The CDR3 has 15 residues. The germline CDR1 and CDR2 sequences are TSWWSYY and QGS. Here the CDR3 reads CALGVPHYPTDKLIF. The DNA for the CDR3 is TGTGCTCTTGGGGTTCCGCACTATCCCACCGATAAACTCATCTTT.

This clone is labeled as large (0.1 to 1%). The chain employs TRDV1 and TRDJ1, with D tentatively TRDD2 or TRDD3 (5 bases each). V was shortened by 0 bases and J by 4 bases, with 12 bases between the two germline ends. This CDR3 comprises 15 residues. From germline, CDR1 is TSWWSYY and CDR2 QGS. The CDR3 loop is CALGELRDSCDKLIF. The CDR3 DNA reads as TGTGCTCTTGGGGAACTAAGGGATTCCTGCGATAAACTCATCTTT.

Sample share makes this clone medium-sized. The V call is TRDV1, the J call TRDJ1; 13 nucleotides agree with TRDD3. CDR1 and CDR2 from the germline V gene are TSWWSYY and QGS. The CDR3 extends over 21 amino acids. Trimming cost V 0 bases and J 9 bases; bases outside gene matches: 22. The CDR3 protein is CALGELPLDLPDTGGYGELIF. Here the CDR3 DNA reads TGTGCTCTTGGGGAACTTCCCCTTGACCTACCCGATACTGGGGGATACGGGGAACTCATCTTT.

V and J are TRDV2 and TRDJ3; 8 bases line up with TRDD3. J was trimmed by 0 bases and V by 0 bases; bases with no gene match: 15. The germline V gene has CDR1 GEAIGNYY and CDR2 EKD. CDR3 length equals 22 residues. The CDR3 sequence: CACDTLLGGQTLSSWDTRQMFF. CDR3 sequence (DNA): TGTGCCTGTGACACCCTACTGGGGGGACAGACTTTAAGCTCCTGGGACACCCGACAGATGTTTTTC.

The chain has TRDV1 and TRDJ1, with TRDD3 matching 11 bases. The length of the CDR3 is 18 residues. V lost 5 bases and J lost 0; bases outside the gene matches: 11. The germline gives CDR1 TSWWSYY, CDR2 QGS. CDR3 nucleotide sequence: TGTGCTCTTGGGCCTCAACCGTACTGGGGGATAGACACCGATAAACTCATCTTT. Amino acid sequence: CALGPQPYWGIDTDKLIF.

A word on this clone: This may arise from a read error, as a much more abundant clone is one base away. This rearrangement joins TRDV1 to TRDJ1; D may match TRDD2 or TRDD3 (8 bases each). Trimming took off 0 bases at V and 11 bases at J, with 37 bases between the two ends. The CDR3 is 21 amino acids. Germline V gene data show CDR1 as TSWWSYY and CDR2 as QGS. The CDR3, as DNA: TGTGCTCTTGGGGAACTACAGGACTTCCTACGTTTGGGGGATGGAGTGGACGGGCTCATCTTT. Its protein is CALGELQDFLRLGDGVDGLIF.

V gene TRDV3 combines with J gene TRDJ1, with a possible D match to TRDD3 (6 bases). The CDR3 loop spans 14 amino acids. CDR1 is TVYSNPD, CDR2 GDNSRS, per germline (reference sequence). Trimming took off 1 base at V and 8 bases at J, with 20 bases between the two ends. The CDR3 DNA reads as TGTGCCTTTAAGTGCTCCTTTTGGACTGGGAAACTCATCTTT. Protein product: CAFKCSFWTGKLIF.

This clone is large by share. The chain joins TRDV1 to TRDJ1, with 9 positions matching TRDD3. The CDR3 is 21 amino acids. Unmatched junction bases numbered 21, after V lost 4 bases and J lost 0 bases. From germline, CDR1 is TSWWSYY and CDR2 QGS. This chain's CDR3 is CALGGCPPTFYWGTYTDKLIF. The DNA for the CDR3 is TGTGCTCTTGGGGGGTGTCCTCCTACATTTTACTGGGGGACTTACACCGATAAACTCATCTTT.

Concerning this clone: A much larger clone differs from this one at a single base, so this may be a read error. The chain combines TRDV2 with TRDJ3; 8 bases are shared with TRDD3. J was trimmed by 1 base and V by 0 bases; bases with no gene match: 4. This CDR3 region has 18 residues. Germline loops: CDR1 GEAIGNYY, CDR2 EKD. The CDR3 protein is CACDTRGYRSWDTRQMFF. The CDR3, as DNA: TGTGCCTGTGACACCAGGGGATACAGGTCCTGGGACACCCGACAGATGTTTTTC.

The chain has TRDV3 and TRDJ2; 8 nucleotides agree with TRDD3. The length of the CDR3 is 15 residues. The germline CDR1 and CDR2 sequences are TVYSNPD and GDNSRS (reference sequence). With V trimmed by 2 bases and J by 5 bases, 10 bases remained unmatched. The CDR3 DNA reads TGTGCCTTTTTCCCTGGGGGAATCCCTACAGCACAACTCTTCTTT. It yields the protein CAFFPGGIPTAQLFF. Full variable domain (rest looked up from reference TRDV3 and TRDJ2): CDKVTQSSPDQTVASGSEVVLLCTYDTVYSNPDLFWYRIRPDYSFQFVFYGDNSRSEGADFTQGRFSVKHILTQKAFHLVISPVRTEDSATYYCAFFPGGIPTAQLFFGKGTQLIVEP.

This chain joins TRDV1 and TRDJ1; 8 bases fit TRDD3. Germline CDR1 reads TSWWSYY; CDR2 reads QGS. The CDR3 extends over 19 amino acids. V trimming: 2 bases; J trimming: 0 bases; junction bases outside the gene matches: 14. Here the CDR3 DNA reads TGTGCTCTTGGGGAAAAGGGACCTTGGGGGATCCAGTACACCGATAAACTCATCTTT. It translates to CALGEKGPWGIQYTDKLIF.

This clone is labeled large (0.1 to 1%). J is TRDJ1 and V is TRDV1; 13 bases line up with TRDD3. There are 25 residues in the CDR3. Germline CDR1 is TSWWSYY and CDR2 is QGS. Germline trimming cut 0 bases from V and 0 bases from J; bases unmatched to any gene: 25. CDR3 nucleotides: TGTGCTCTTGGGGAACTACTCCCCCCCTCCTACTTTTACTGGGGGATACGCCAGTACACCGATAAACTCATCTTT. Amino acids: CALGELLPPSYFYWGIRQYTDKLIF.

This clone is classed as large. The chain recombines TRDV1 with TRDJ1; D might be TRDD3 (6 bases). V dropped 3 bases and J dropped 9 bases, with 14 bases sitting between them. Looked up from germline, CDR1 is TSWWSYY and CDR2 is QGS. The CDR3 length is 13 residues. The CDR3 spells CALGDPTGIELIF. CDR3 DNA: TGTGCTCTTGGGGATCCGACAGGGATAGAACTCATCTTT.

In regard to this clone: This may be a read error, as it is one base from a much larger clone. Other nucleotide sequences in the sample specify the same CDR3. The chain couples TRDV1 to TRDJ1; 8 bases match TRDD3. Trimming took 4 bases from V and 0 from J; bases not matched to a gene: 22. Looked up from germline, CDR1 is TSWWSYY and CDR2 is QGS. This CDR3 is 21 amino acids long. CDR3 DNA sequence: TGTGCTCTTGGGGTGCCCAGACCCCATACCGGGGGATATCCGTACACCGATAAACTCATCTTT. Encoded protein: CALGVPRPHTGGYPYTDKLIF.

The chain employs TRDV3 and TRDJ1, with TRDD3 matching over 10 bases. Unmatched junction bases numbered 20, after V lost 3 bases and J lost 7 bases. In germline, CDR1 is TVYSNPD, CDR2 GDNSRS (reference sequence). The CDR3 contains 17 residues. The CDR3 protein is CALPFGRGIRGSVKLIF. The CDR3 DNA reads as TGTGCCTTGCCCTTCGGACGGGGGATACGCGGAAGTGTTAAACTCATCTTT.

On this clone itself: This may arise from a read error, as a much more abundant clone is one base away. This chain links TRDV1 with TRDJ1; 7 bases map to TRDD3. Looked up from germline, CDR1 is TSWWSYY and CDR2 is QGS. The CDR3 spans 17 residues. CDR3 amino acids: CALGELDTGARPEKLIF. CDR3 coding DNA: TGTGCTCTTGGGGAGCTAGATACTGGGGCCAGACCCGAGAAACTCATCTTT.

By share, this clone counts as large. V gene TRDV1 combines with J gene TRDJ1, with 10 bases matching TRDD3. The V and J ends lost 3 bases and 1 base, in that order; junction bases with no gene match: 11. The CDR3 extends over 18 amino acids. Germline V gives CDR1 TSWWSYY, CDR2 QGS. CDR3 in DNA: TGTGCTCTTGGGGACAACCTACGTACTGGGGGATCCACCGATAAACTCATCTTT. This gives the protein CALGDNLRTGGSTDKLIF.

V is TRDV1 and J is TRDJ1; possible D gene TRDD2, 8 bases. V shed 4 bases and J shed 0 bases, with 27 bases lying between them. This CDR3 comprises 20 residues. CDR1 and CDR2 from the germline V gene are TSWWSYY and QGS. This chain's CDR3 is CALGALPTLGAQRDTDKLIF. CDR3 DNA: TGTGCTCTTGGGGCTCTTCCTACCCTGGGGGCCCAGCGGGACACCGATAAACTCATCTTT.

In its sample, this clone ranks as medium-sized. V usage is TRDV2 and J usage is TRDJ1; 10 bases are shared with TRDD3. CDR1 and CDR2 from the germline V gene are GEAIGNYY and EKD. V trimming: 3 bases; J trimming: 7 bases; junction bases outside the gene matches: 7. There are 14 residues in the CDR3. The CDR3 sequence: CACDGLGDYSKLIF. CDR3 in DNA: TGTGCCTGTGACGGACTGGGGGATTATAGTAAACTCATCTTT.